The rows below give T cell receptor beta chains drawn from one sample of a study of preoperative IRX-2 immunotherapy in early breast cancer. Sequencing used immunoSEQ multiplex PCR; TCRdb keeps in-frame clones, though not all of them. The sample gives tens of thousands of clones, approximately 95% of which show up once; around 15% is in the top ten. Sequenced material: tumor tissue, taken after IRX-2 immunotherapy. The receptors shown here come from a human donor with breast cancer. Both conserved end residues are trimmed from each CDR3.

J gene: TRBJ1-5
CDR3 length: 13
V gene: TRBV6-1
CDR3 protein: ASSKDGGGNQPQH

J gene: TRBJ2-6
CDR3 length: 14
V gene: TRBV12-5
CDR3 protein: ASGLVVGTGANVLT

J gene: TRBJ2-1
CDR3 length: 13
V gene: TRBV18
CDR3 protein: ASSPLAATYNEQF

J gene: TRBJ2-1
CDR3 length: 13
V gene: TRBV28
CDR3 protein: ASSRLIAGVVEQF

J gene: TRBJ1-5
CDR3 length: 14
V gene: TRBV4-1
CDR3 protein: ASSQDSDRPNQPQH

J gene: TRBJ1-1
CDR3 length: 11
V gene: TRBV6-4
CDR3 protein: ASSDSRNTEAF

J gene: TRBJ2-3
CDR3 length: 11
V gene: TRBV12-5
CDR3 protein: ASGWRSTDTQY

J gene: TRBJ1-1
CDR3 length: 12
V gene: TRBV5-4
CDR3 protein: ASSLDRGLTEAF

J gene: NA
CDR3 length: 12
V gene: TRBV5-1
CDR3 protein: ASSFAGGSNEQY

J gene: TRBJ1-1
CDR3 length: 7
V gene: TRBV6-6
CDR3 protein: ATAIGQT

J gene: TRBJ2-1
CDR3 length: 11
V gene: TRBV19
CDR3 protein: ASMGRGYNEQF

J gene: TRBJ1-4
CDR3 length: 14
V gene: TRBV18
CDR3 protein: ASSQDRGRGGEKLF